This T cell receptor beta chain stems from a study of CD8 T cells in Susac syndrome (dated by TCRdb to between 2018 and 2020). With regard to the full study: The study used repertoire sequencing to test whether antigen drove CD8+ T cell activation and differentiation in Susac syndrome.

With regard to this clonotype: Its antigen remains unidentified. No clone much larger than this one lies a single base away; base qualities are absent.

RNA was extracted using the RNeasy kit, and roughly 0.45 to 1 microgram was reverse transcribed with random hexamers. The immunoSEQ multiplex PCR assay, covering 54 Vbeta and 13 Jbeta segments, was used to amplify TCR beta CDR3 regions. Bias from PCR amplification was corrected by using a synthetic template baseline for primer optimization and for computational correction. The published analysis was carried out like this. Reads were annotated to V, D and J genes according to IMGT and were analyzed with immunoSEQ Analyzer, with only productive sequences retained. To calculate clonality, Shannon entropy was normalized by log2 of the number of productive unique sequences and then subtracted from one. Public and private clones were assessed among the 100 most prevalent clones of each patient and control. Susac-specific clones were defined as absent from healthy and MS cohorts, 1052 published viral clones and other ImmuneACCESS disease sequences. The public reads were reanalyzed by TCRdb: fastp trimming at Q25, MiXCR alignment, in-frame beta chains only. Every CDR3 protein is listed once, alongside the most common genes and DNA of its rows. These V and J calls originate from TCRdb's pipeline instead of the authors' own analysis. This sample gives roughly 130,000 distinct CDR3 sequences in total; approximately 94% of them show up just once. The leading ten clones occupy around 0.12% of the sample.

Peripheral blood CD8+ and CD4+ T cells from healthy donors, Susac syndrome patients and multiple sclerosis patients were profiled by high-throughput TCR beta sequencing. The multiple sclerosis controls were treatment-naive patients who had stable or active relapsing-remitting disease and met the revised McDonald criteria. Bulk CD8+ and CD4+ T cells were purified by magnetic negative isolation, whereas CD8+ TEMRA cells were enriched by FACS. Blood was collected in EDTA tubes and processed within 24 hours, with PBMCs isolated through density gradient centrifugation. PBMCs intended for TCR sequencing were frozen in liquid nitrogen and were later thawed in a 37 degrees C water bath. Purity of sorted or isolated CD4+, CD8+ and CD8+ TEMRA cells was at least 90%. Relative to germline, V is 6 bases shorter and J is 0 bases shorter, with 17 bases between their ends. The cysteine opens and the phenylalanine closes a CDR3 of 15 amino acids. CDR3 DNA is the only sequence kept; it has 45 bases, read in frame from the first base. Reading the germline V gene (reference sequence) gives CDR1 DFQATT and CDR2 SNEGSKA.

Overall results and qualifications from the work: The study acknowledged that relatively few individuals were included in the TCR sequencing and HLA analysis.

This chain is built from TRBV20-1 and TRBJ1-1; tentative D gene TRBD1, with 5 bases matching. The source is a human donor with multiple sclerosis. Sequenced material: CD4+ T cells from PBMCs. This receptor carries the CDR3 CSASAVGQLNTEAFF. The sequence in DNA is TGCAGTGCCTCGGCCGTGGGGCAGCTGAACACTGAAGCTTTCTTT.